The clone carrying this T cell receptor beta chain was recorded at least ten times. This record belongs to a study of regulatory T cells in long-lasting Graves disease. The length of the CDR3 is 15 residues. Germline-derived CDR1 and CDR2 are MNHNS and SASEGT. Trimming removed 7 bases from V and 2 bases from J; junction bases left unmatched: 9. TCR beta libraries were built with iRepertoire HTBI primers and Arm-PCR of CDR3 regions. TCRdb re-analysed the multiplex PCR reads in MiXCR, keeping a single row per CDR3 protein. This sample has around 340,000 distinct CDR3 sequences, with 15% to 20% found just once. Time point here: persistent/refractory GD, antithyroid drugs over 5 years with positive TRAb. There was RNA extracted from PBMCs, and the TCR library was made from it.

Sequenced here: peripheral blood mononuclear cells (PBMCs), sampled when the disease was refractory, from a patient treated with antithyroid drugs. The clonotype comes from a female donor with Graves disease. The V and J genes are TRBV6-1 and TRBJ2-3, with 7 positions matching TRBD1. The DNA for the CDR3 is TGTGCCAGCACTGATGGGGACAGAGTCACAGATACGCAGTATTTT. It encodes CASTDGDRVTDTQYF.